This T cell receptor (beta chain) derives from a study of blood T cell repertoires in COVID-19. Whole-study context: From T cells, B-cell-depleted T cells, or PBMCs came the material, which was cDNA or gDNA.

The method was immunoSEQ multiplex PCR; TCRdb's version includes in-frame clones alone and lacks a portion of them. Of approximately 46,000 clones listed, nearly 90% are singletons. Germline V gene lookup returns CDR1 LNHDA and CDR2 SQIVND (reference sequence). The CDR3 sequence is 14 residues long. The V end was cut by 9 bases, the J end by 4 bases, with 16 bases between. Specimen: peripheral blood. The TCR originated in a man aged 45-65 years with active COVID-19. V is TRBV19 and J is TRBJ2-1, with D hard to call. The CDR3 nucleotides read TGTGCCAGCAGACCAGGCCCCTCTTACAATGAGCAGTTCTTC. It codes for CASRPGPSYNEQFF.